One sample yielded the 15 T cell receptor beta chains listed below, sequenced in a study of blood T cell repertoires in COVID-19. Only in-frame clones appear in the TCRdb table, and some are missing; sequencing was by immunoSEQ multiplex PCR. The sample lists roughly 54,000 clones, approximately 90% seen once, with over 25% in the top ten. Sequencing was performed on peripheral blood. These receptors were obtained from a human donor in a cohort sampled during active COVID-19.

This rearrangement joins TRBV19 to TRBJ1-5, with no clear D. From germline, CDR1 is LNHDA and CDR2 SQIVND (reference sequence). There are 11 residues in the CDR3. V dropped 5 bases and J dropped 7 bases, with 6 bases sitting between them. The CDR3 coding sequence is TGTGCCAGTAGTTCAGGCCAGCCCCAGCATTTT. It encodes CASSSGQPQHF.

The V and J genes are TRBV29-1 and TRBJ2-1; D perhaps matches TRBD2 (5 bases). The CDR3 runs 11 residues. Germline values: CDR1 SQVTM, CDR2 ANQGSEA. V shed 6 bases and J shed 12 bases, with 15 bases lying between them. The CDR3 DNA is TGCAGCGTGGGAGTGGGGAACCGGCAGTTCTTC. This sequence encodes CSVGVGNRQFF.

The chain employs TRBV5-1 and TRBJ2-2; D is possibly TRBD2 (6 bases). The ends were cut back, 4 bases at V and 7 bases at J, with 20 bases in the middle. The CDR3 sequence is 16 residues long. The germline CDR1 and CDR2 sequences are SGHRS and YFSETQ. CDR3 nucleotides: TGCGCCAGCAGCGGAACAGCCACCGGGGGATTCGGGGAGCTGTTTTTT. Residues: CASSGTATGGFGELFF.

CDR3 nucleotides: TGTGCCAGCAGTTTGGACAGAATAACCTACGAGCAGTACTTC. Protein: CASSLDRITYEQYF. The chain links TRBV6-6 to TRBJ2-7; D perhaps matches TRBD1 (6 bases). With 4 bases removed from V and 2 bases from J, the gap between germline ends came to 12 bases. Germline CDR1 and CDR2: MNHNY and SVGAGI (reference sequence). The CDR3 covers 14 residues.

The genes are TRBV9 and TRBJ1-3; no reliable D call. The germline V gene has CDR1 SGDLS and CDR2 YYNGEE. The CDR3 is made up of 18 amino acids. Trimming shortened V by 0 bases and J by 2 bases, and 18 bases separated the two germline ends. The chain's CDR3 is CASSVAPGLKVTGNTIYF. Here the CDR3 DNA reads TGTGCCAGCAGCGTAGCTCCCGGGTTGAAGGTTACTGGAAACACCATATATTTT.

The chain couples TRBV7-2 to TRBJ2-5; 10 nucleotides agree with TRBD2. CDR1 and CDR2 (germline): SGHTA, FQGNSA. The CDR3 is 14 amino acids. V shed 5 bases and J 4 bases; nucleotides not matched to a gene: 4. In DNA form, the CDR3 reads TGTGCCAGCAGCACCCGACTAGCGGGAGAGACCCAGTACTTC. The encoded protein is CASSTRLAGETQYF.

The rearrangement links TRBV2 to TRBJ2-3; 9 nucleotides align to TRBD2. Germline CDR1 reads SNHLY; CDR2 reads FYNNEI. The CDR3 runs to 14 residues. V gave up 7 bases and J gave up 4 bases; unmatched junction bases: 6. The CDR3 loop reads CASKASGVSDTQYF. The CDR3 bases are TGTGCCAGCAAGGCTAGCGGGGTTTCAGATACGCAGTATTTT.

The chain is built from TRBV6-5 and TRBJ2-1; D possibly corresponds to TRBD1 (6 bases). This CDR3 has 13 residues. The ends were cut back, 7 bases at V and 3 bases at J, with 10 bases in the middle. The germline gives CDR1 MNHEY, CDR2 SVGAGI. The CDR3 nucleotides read TGTGCCAGCAACCAGGACAGCTACAATGAGCAGTTCTTC. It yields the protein CASNQDSYNEQFF.

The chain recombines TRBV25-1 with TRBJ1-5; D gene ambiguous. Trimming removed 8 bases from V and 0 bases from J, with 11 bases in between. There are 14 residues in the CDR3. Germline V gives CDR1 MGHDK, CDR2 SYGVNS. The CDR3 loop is CASGTAYSNQPQHF. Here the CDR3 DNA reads TGTGCCAGCGGTACAGCCTATAGCAATCAGCCCCAGCATTTT.

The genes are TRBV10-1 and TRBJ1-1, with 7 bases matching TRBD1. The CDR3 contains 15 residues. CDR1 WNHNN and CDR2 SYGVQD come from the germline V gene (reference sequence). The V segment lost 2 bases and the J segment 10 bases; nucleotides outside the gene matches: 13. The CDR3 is CASSEGFGQGVGAFF. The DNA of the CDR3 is TGCGCCAGCAGTGAGGGGTTCGGGCAGGGGGTCGGAGCTTTCTTT.

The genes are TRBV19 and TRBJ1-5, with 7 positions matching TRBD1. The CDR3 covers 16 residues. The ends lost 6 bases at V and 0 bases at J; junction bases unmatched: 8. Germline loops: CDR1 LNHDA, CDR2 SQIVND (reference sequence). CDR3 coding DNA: TGTGCCAGTAGCCGGGACAGCGGTTATAGCAATCAGCCCCAGCATTTT. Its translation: CASSRDSGYSNQPQHF.

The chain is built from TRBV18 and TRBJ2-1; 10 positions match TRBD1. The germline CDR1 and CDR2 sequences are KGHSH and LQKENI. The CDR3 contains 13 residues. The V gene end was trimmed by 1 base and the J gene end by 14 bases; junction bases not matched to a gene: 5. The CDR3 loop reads CASSPQDRGSEFF. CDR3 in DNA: TGTGCCAGCTCACCACAGGACAGGGGGTCAGAGTTCTTC. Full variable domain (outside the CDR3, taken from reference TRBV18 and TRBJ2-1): NAGVMQNPRHLVRRRGQEARLRCSPMKGHSHVYWYRQLPEEGLKFMVYLQKENIIDESGMPKERFSAEFPKEGPSILRIQQVVRGDSAAYFCASSPQDRGSEFFGPGTRLTVL.

CDR3 region: CASKPGQGDTEAFF. The DNA for the CDR3 is TGTGCCAGCAAACCGGGACAGGGGGACACTGAAGCTTTCTTT. The J gene is TRBJ1-1, the V gene TRBV27; 11 nucleotides match TRBD1. The CDR3 extends over 14 amino acids. The junction had 4 bases not matched to a gene; V was cut back by 7 bases and J by 3 bases. Germline CDR1 MNHEY, CDR2 SMNVEV (reference sequence).

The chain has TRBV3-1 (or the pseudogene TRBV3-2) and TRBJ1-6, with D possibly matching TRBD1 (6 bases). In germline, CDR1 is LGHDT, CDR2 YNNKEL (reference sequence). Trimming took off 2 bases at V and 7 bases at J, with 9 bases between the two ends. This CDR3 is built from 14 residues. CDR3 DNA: TGTGCCAGCAGCCAACCAGGGGAGAATTCACCCCTCCACTTT. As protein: CASSQPGENSPLHF.

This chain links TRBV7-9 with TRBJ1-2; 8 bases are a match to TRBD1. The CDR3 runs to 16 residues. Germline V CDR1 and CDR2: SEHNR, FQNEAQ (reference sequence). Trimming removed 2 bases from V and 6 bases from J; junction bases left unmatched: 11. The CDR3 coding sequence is TGTGCCAGCAGCTTAATGCTCGGACAGGGAGGAAATGGCTACACCTTC. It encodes CASSLMLGQGGNGYTF.